The 17 T cell receptor beta chains below all came from one sample that was sequenced in a study of T cell responses to AZD1222 COVID-19 vaccine. Produced via immunoSEQ multiplex PCR; TCRdb's table is partial and in-frame only. In the table there are about 92,000 clones, more than 75% of which are singletons. This specimen was peripheral blood, taken on day 0 of AZD1222 vaccination. These receptor sequences come from an adult in good health.

The CDR3 sequence: CASSLGPGISTYEQYF. The DNA for the CDR3 is TGTGCCAGCAGCTTGGGGCCGGGAATTTCGACCTACGAGCAGTACTTC. The rearrangement uses TRBV7-9 and TRBJ2-7, with D tentatively TRBD1 or TRBD2 (5 bases each). Trimming removed 3 bases at V and 2 bases at J, with 17 bases between. CDR1 is SEHNR and CDR2 is FQNEAQ in the germline V gene (reference sequence). This CDR3 has 16 amino acids.

The chain carries TRBV5-1 and TRBJ2-2; D is perhaps TRBD1 (5 bases). Germline CDR1 reads SGHRS; CDR2 reads YFSETQ. V was shortened by 9 bases and J by 6 bases, with 21 bases between the two germline ends. The CDR3 is 15 amino acids. The CDR3 region is CANKRTPSESGELFF. CDR3 coding DNA: TGCGCCAATAAACGGACACCCTCTGAGTCCGGGGAGCTGTTTTTT.

V and J are TRBV4-1 and TRBJ2-2; a weak D match, TRBD2 (6 bases). The CDR3 covers 17 residues. Germline assignment: CDR1 MGHRA and CDR2 YSYEKL. V gave up 3 bases and J gave up 1 base, with 15 bases separating them. The CDR3 nucleotides read TGCGCCAGCAGCCAGATCGGCGGGGTCCTGAACACCGGGGAGCTGTTTTTT. This codes for CASSQIGGVLNTGELFF.

The rearrangement uses TRBV14 and TRBJ1-1; no definite D call. Germline V CDR1 and CDR2: SGHDN, FVKESK. This CDR3 is built from 14 residues. The V end lost 3 bases, the J end lost 0 bases, and 8 bases lay between the germline ends. CDR3 sequence: CASSQSSLNTEAFF. CDR3 DNA sequence: TGTGCCAGCAGCCAGTCTTCTTTGAACACTGAAGCTTTCTTT.

In this sample, this clone turned up once. V gene TRBV28 combines with J gene TRBJ2-7; a possible D gene is TRBD2 (5 bases). This CDR3 region has 12 residues. V dropped 3 bases and J dropped 3 bases, with 6 bases sitting between them. Germline CDR1 MDHEN, CDR2 SYDVKM. CDR3 sequence (DNA): TGTGCCAGCAGTTTCGGGGTCTACGAGCAGTACTTC. This gives the protein CASSFGVYEQYF. Full variable domain (missing parts from reference TRBV28 and TRBJ2-7): DVKVTQSSRYLVKRTGEKVFLECVQDMDHENMFWYRQDPGLGLRLIYFSYDVKMKEKGDIPEGYSVSREKKERFSLILESASTNQTSMYLCASSFGVYEQYFGPGTRLTVT.

The V and J genes are TRBV7-2 and TRBJ2-2; TRBD2 aligns across 8 bases. CDR3 length equals 16 residues. Germline V gene sequence: CDR1 SGHTA, CDR2 FQGNSA. After removal of 4 bases from V and 7 bases from J, the junction contained 11 bases not matched to a gene. The CDR3 coding sequence is TGTGCCAGCAGCTCCCTAGGCGGGGGGCCAAACGGGGAGCTGTTTTTT. Protein product: CASSSLGGGPNGELFF.

The CDR3 protein is CASTFADYGYTF. The CDR3 region has the DNA TGTGCCAGCACCTTCGCGGACTATGGCTACACCTTC. The chain recombines TRBV28 with TRBJ1-2; D ambiguous. Germline values: CDR1 MDHEN, CDR2 SYDVKM. Deletions cut 7 bases from V and 3 bases from J, with 9 bases between. The CDR3 sequence is 12 residues long.

The J gene is TRBJ2-7, the V gene TRBV9, with 10 bases that match TRBD1. Germline V gene data show CDR1 as SGDLS and CDR2 as YYNGEE. This CDR3 has 17 residues. V was pared by 5 bases and J by 3 bases, with 14 bases of the junction left unmatched. Written as DNA, the CDR3 is TGTGCCAGCAGTCGCAATATCCCCGGACAGGGGGGCTACGAGCAGTACTTC. This gives the protein CASSRNIPGQGGYEQYF.

As concerns this clone: The germline gene is not matched at one end of the junction; a read error may be the cause. V is TRBV5-1 and J is TRBJ2-2; 9 bases are shared with TRBD1. The CDR3 consists of 15 residues. The germline V gene encodes CDR1 SGHRS and CDR2 YFSETQ. In nucleotides, the CDR3 is TGCGCCAGCAGCTTCCGGGACAGGGCAGCCGGTGAGCTGTTTTTT. This translates into CASSFRDRAAGELFF.

This chain links TRBV18 with TRBJ1-1; TRBD1 matches 7 bases. Trimming at V came to 3 bases and at J to 1 base, leaving 2 bases not matched to a gene. Germline CDR1 KGHSH, CDR2 LQKENI. This CDR3 has 14 residues. CDR3 amino acids: CASSPQGGNTEAFF. CDR3 nucleotide sequence: TGTGCCAGCTCACCCCAGGGGGGGAACACTGAAGCTTTCTTT.

J is TRBJ1-2 and V is TRBV7-9; possible D gene TRBD1, 5 bases. There are 16 residues in the CDR3. The V and J ends lost 2 bases and 1 base respectively, with 14 bases between them. The germline V gene encodes CDR1 SEHNR and CDR2 FQNEAQ (reference sequence). Here the CDR3 DNA reads TGTGCCAGCAGCTTATACCCGGGACGGATTAACTATGGCTACACCTTC. It specifies CASSLYPGRINYGYTF. The full variable domain, rest sourced from reference TRBV7-9 and TRBJ1-2, is DTGVSQNPRHKITKRGQNVTFRCDPISEHNRLYWYRQTLGQGPEFLTYFQNEAQLEKSRLLSDRFSAERPKGSFSTLEIQRTEQGDSAMYLCASSLYPGRINYGYTFGSGTRLTVV.

The CDR3 DNA sequence: TGCGCCAGCAGGAGGGTTTACGGGGACGGCTCTGGCTACACCTTC. This gives the protein CASRRVYGDGSGYTF. The chain couples TRBV4-1 to TRBJ1-2; maybe TRBD1 (5 bases). Germline CDR1 and CDR2: MGHRA and YSYEKL. V gave up 6 bases and J gave up 7 bases, with 21 bases separating them. The CDR3 has 15 residues.

In this sample, this clone turned up once. The chain has TRBV19 and TRBJ1-1; no reliable D call. The CDR3 covers 15 residues. The V and J ends lost 7 bases and 4 bases respectively, with 19 bases between them. Germline CDR1 reads LNHDA; CDR2 reads SQIVND (reference sequence). CDR3 protein: CASTSVEVRSTEAFF. CDR3 sequence (DNA): TGTGCCAGTACGTCCGTGGAAGTCAGGAGCACTGAAGCTTTCTTT. The whole variable domain, remainder taken from reference TRBV19 and TRBJ1-1, is DGGITQSPKYLFRKEGQNVTLSCEQNLNHDAMYWYRQDPGQGLRLIYYSQIVNDFQKGDIAEGYSVSREKKESFPLTVTSAQKNPTAFYLCASTSVEVRSTEAFFGQGTRLTVV.

The rearrangement joins TRBV5-1 to TRBJ1-4; TRBD1 matches 8 bases. Per the germline V gene, CDR1 is SGHRS and CDR2 is YFSETQ. J gave up 6 bases and V 5 bases, and 9 bases lay outside the gene matches. The CDR3 covers 15 residues. The CDR3 nucleotides are TGCGCCAGCAGAGCCCCGACAGGGGTGGATGAAAAACTGTTTTTT. Its translation is CASRAPTGVDEKLFF.

The chain recombines TRBV27 with TRBJ1-6, with 8 bases that match TRBD1. The germline gives CDR1 MNHEY, CDR2 SMNVEV (reference sequence). This CDR3 is built from 16 residues. The V gene end was trimmed by 5 bases and the J gene end by 6 bases; junction bases not matched to a gene: 9. The CDR3 DNA sequence: TGTGCCAGCAGTCAAGGGACAGGATTTATTAATTCACCCCTCCACTTT. The encoded protein is CASSQGTGFINSPLHF.

This clone has more than one count but fewer than ten. This chain joins TRBV7-8 and TRBJ2-7; D is possibly TRBD1 (6 bases). The CDR3 length is 16 residues. The V gene lost 5 bases and the J gene lost 3 bases, with 20 bases spanning the gap. Per germline, CDR1 SGHVS and CDR2 FQNEAQ. The CDR3 nucleotides are TGTGCCAGCAGCCCCACCCTGCCGACAGGAATCTACGAGCAGTACTTC. It translates to CASSPTLPTGIYEQYF.

The rearrangement joins TRBV12-5 to TRBJ2-1, with D tentatively TRBD2 (5 bases). This CDR3 has 13 residues. CDR1 LGHNT and CDR2 FRNRAP come from the germline V gene. Trimming removed 4 bases at V and 12 bases at J, with 16 bases between. The CDR3, as DNA: TGTGCTAGTGGTTGGGGTTCGGGGAGATTGCAGTTCTTC. Translated, it gives CASGWGSGRLQFF.